These T cell receptor beta chains were read from a single sample in a study of blood T cell repertoires in COVID-19. Assay used: immunoSEQ multiplex PCR; TCRdb lists only in-frame clones, some missing. The table records 100,000 or so clones, roughly 90% of them present only once. Material: peripheral blood. The receptor source for this set is a man in his 60s with acute or convalescent COVID-19. The CDR3 runs from the conserved cysteine through the conserved F or W. The D gene is left open where the match is weak. Clone size, where shown, is once, few, many, or a class for clones that have expanded.

>TRBV25-1|once|TRBJ1-6|NA
TGTGCCAGCAGTATCGGCAGGAATAGTTCACCCCTCCACTTT
CASSIGRNSSPLHF
>TRBV10-3|NA|TRBJ1-6|NA
TGTGCCATCAGTGAGTCCGGCCCGGGGTCCAATAATTCACCCCTCCACTTT
CAISESGPGSNNSPLHF
>TRBV28|NA|TRBJ1-2|TRBD1
TGTGCCAGCAGCTACGGGACAGGGGGCTCCTATGGCTACACCTTC
CASSYGTGGSYGYTF
>TRBV19|NA|TRBJ2-7|NA
TGTGCCAGTAGTCCCGCCGGGGGGCCCTACGAGCAGTACTTC
CASSPAGGPYEQYF
>TRBV3-1/TRBV3-2|NA|TRBJ1-1|TRBD1
TGTGCCAGCAGCCAAGTTGGGGGACAGGGGGCGACTGAAGCTTTCTTT
CASSQVGGQGATEAFF
>TRBV10-3|NA|TRBJ2-3|NA
TGTGCCATCAGTGAAAGAGCTGCGGGATCAGATACGCAGTATTTT
CAISERAAGSDTQYF
>TRBV5-1|NA|TRBJ2-1|TRBD2
TGCGCCAGCAGCTCAGCGGGGGGCTCCTACAATGAGCAGTTCTTC
CASSSAGGSYNEQFF
>TRBV2|NA|TRBJ1-1|TRBD1
TGTGCCAGCAGTGTTTTTTTTCGCCGACAGGGGTCGGGAAACACTGAAGCTTTCTTT
CASSVFFRRQGSGNTEAFF
>TRBV6-5|NA|TRBJ1-4|NA
TGTGCCAGCAACCGGGGTTTAAATGAAAAACTGTTTTTT
CASNRGLNEKLFF
>TRBV19|NA|TRBJ1-6|TRBD1
TGTGCCAGTAGTATAGTGGAGGGGGCAGGTTCACCCCTCCACTTT
CASSIVEGAGSPLHF
>TRBV30|NA|TRBJ1-6|NA
TGTGCCTGGGAGCAGGGTTTTAATTCACCCCTCCACTTT
CAWEQGFNSPLHF
>TRBV6-6|NA|TRBJ2-1|TRBD1
TGTGCCAGCAGTTACCCGATTGGACAGGGTAGCGATGAGCAGTTCTTC
CASSYPIGQGSDEQFF
>TRBV9|NA|TRBJ1-2|TRBD1
TGTGCCAGCAGCGTGGGGACAGACAGCGGGGGCTACACCTTC
CASSVGTDSGGYTF
>TRBV5-1|NA|TRBJ2-1|TRBD2
TGCGCCAGCAGCTTGGCCGGCGGGAGGGCCTTCGAAAATGAGCAGTTCTTC
CASSLAGGRAFENEQFF
>TRBV6-2/TRBV6-3|NA|TRBJ2-1|TRBD1
TGTGCCAGCAGTTCCGGGACAGGGGTCCACAATGAGCAGTTCTTC
CASSSGTGVHNEQFF
>TRBV5-1|NA|TRBJ2-3|TRBD1
TGCGCCAGCAGCCCGGGAGAGGCCAGGGGGCCAGATACGCAGTATTTT
CASSPGEARGPDTQYF
>TRBV28|NA|TRBJ1-2|TRBD1
TGTGCCAGCAGTGTCCAGACAGGGGCCTATGGCTACACCTTC
CASSVQTGAYGYTF
>TRBV7-7|NA|TRBJ2-3|NA
TGTGCCAGCAGCTTACTCGGGGGAGGCCCAGATACGCAGTATTTT
CASSLLGGGPDTQYF
>TRBV7-3|once|TRBJ2-5|NA
TGTGCCAGCAGCTTAACAGGAGCGGGGACCCAGTACTTC
CASSLTGAGTQYF
>TRBV10-3|NA|TRBJ2-3|NA
TGTGCCATCAGCAACACAGATACGCAGTATTTT
CAISNTDTQYF